The 5 T cell receptor beta chains below were found in one sample sequenced in a study of CD8+ T cells in alopecia areata. The treatment denotes: oral pan-JAK inhibitor, 5-10 mg twice daily. Isolated RNA was reverse transcribed into cDNA used as the sequencing template. The data were produced by immunoSEQ multiplex PCR, yet TCRdb's version contains in-frame clones alone and is incomplete. The table has roughly 140,000 clones, around four fifths seen once. The starting material was CD8+ T cells sorted from blood, obtained at week 4, from a patient treated with tofacitinib. All receptors come from a human donor with alopecia areata.

The chain is built from TRBV5-6 and TRBJ2-7; D perhaps matches TRBD1 (6 bases). Between the trimmed V and J ends, which lost 1 base and 7 bases, there was a span of 15 bases. The CDR3 runs 14 residues. Germline CDR1 reads SGHDT; CDR2 reads YYEEEE. CDR3 DNA: TGTGCCAGCAGCTTGACAGGGAAGAGCAGAGAGCAGTACTTC. Translating gives CASSLTGKSREQYF.

CDR3 coding DNA: TGTGCCAGCAGCTTGGACAGCTCCCCCTACGAGCAGTACTTC. It is translated as CASSLDSSPYEQYF. V is TRBV5-4 and J is TRBJ2-7; D gene unclear. V was trimmed by 0 bases and J by 2 bases, leaving 9 bases between them. CDR1 SGHNT and CDR2 YYREEE come from the germline V gene (reference sequence). The CDR3 covers 14 residues.

The V and J genes are TRBV5-1 and TRBJ1-5; 8 positions agree with TRBD1. Germline CDR1 SGHRS, CDR2 YFSETQ. Trimming took 4 bases from V and 4 from J; bases not matched to a gene: 7. The CDR3 consists of 15 residues. The CDR3 loop is CASSQTGQGNQPQHF. The CDR3, as DNA: TGCGCCAGCAGCCAAACCGGACAGGGAAATCAGCCCCAGCATTTT.

The V gene is TRBV5-1, the J gene TRBJ1-1; perhaps TRBD1 as D (5 bases). Trimming pared 1 base from V and 4 bases from J, leaving 11 bases between. The CDR3 consists of 14 residues. Germline V gene data show CDR1 as SGHRS and CDR2 as YFSETQ. CDR3 nucleotides: TGCGCCAGCAGCTTGAGGGGTAGTGGCACTGAAGCTTTCTTT. As protein: CASSLRGSGTEAFF.

V usage is TRBV5-1 and J usage is TRBJ2-5; 7 nucleotides align to TRBD1. Germline CDR1 SGHRS, CDR2 YFSETQ. The CDR3 has 14 amino acids. The trim removed 3 bases at V and 5 bases at J, leaving 7 bases unmatched. CDR3 DNA sequence: TGCGCCAGCAGCTATCGGACAGGCGGGGAGACCCAGTACTTC. It codes for CASSYRTGGETQYF.